The 31 T cell receptor beta chains below all came from one sample that was sequenced in a study of blood T cell repertoires in COVID-19. Assay used: immunoSEQ multiplex PCR; TCRdb lists only in-frame clones, some missing. The sample contains about 100,000 clones, around four fifths of which appear only once. The sequenced sample was peripheral blood. All receptors derive from a human donor in a cohort sampled during active COVID-19.

V usage is TRBV5-4 and J usage is TRBJ1-6; weak D call: TRBD1 (6 bases). V dropped 2 bases and J dropped 1 base, with 10 bases sitting between them. The CDR3 runs to 16 residues. Germline V gene lookup returns CDR1 SGHNT and CDR2 YYREEE (reference sequence). The CDR3 loop is CASSLQGWSYNSPLHF. CDR3 sequence (DNA): TGTGCCAGCAGCTTACAGGGTTGGTCCTATAATTCACCCCTCCACTTT.

This sequence joins TRBV5-1 and TRBJ1-1; D unclear. Germline V gene sequence: CDR1 SGHRS, CDR2 YFSETQ. V was trimmed by 0 bases and J by 1 base, leaving 4 bases between them. This CDR3 has 13 residues. In DNA, the CDR3 is TGCGCCAGCAGCTTGGTAGCGAACACTGAAGCTTTCTTT. It codes for CASSLVANTEAFF.

The rearrangement joins TRBV6-1 to TRBJ2-2; D is perhaps TRBD2 (5 bases). V lost 4 bases and J 3 bases, leaving 15 bases between the germline ends. CDR3 length: 16 residues. Germline CDR1 MNHNS, CDR2 SASEGT. CDR3: CASSGRRAGDTGELFF. The CDR3 nucleotides are TGTGCCAGCAGTGGCAGGCGGGCGGGCGACACCGGGGAGCTGTTTTTT.

This clone was seen only once. The chain combines TRBV5-1 with TRBJ2-5; D gene uncertain. V shed 0 bases and J shed 2 bases, with 5 bases lying between them. Germline lookup yields CDR1 SGHRS and CDR2 YFSETQ. The length of the CDR3 is 13 residues. The CDR3 sequence is CASSLGPQETQYF. The CDR3 DNA sequence: TGCGCCAGCAGCTTGGGGCCTCAAGAGACCCAGTACTTC. The full variable domain, in which reference TRBV5-1 and TRBJ2-5 provide the parts outside the CDR3, is KAGVTQTPRYLIKTRGQQVTLSCSPISGHRSVSWYQQTPGQGLQFLFEYFSETQRNKGNFPGRFSGRQFSNSRSEMNVSTLELGDSALYLCASSLGPQETQYFGPGTRLLVL.

V usage is TRBV19 and J usage is TRBJ1-5, with 12 positions matching TRBD1. The ends lost 4 bases at V and 15 bases at J; junction bases unmatched: 7. The CDR3 is 13 residues long. Looked up from germline, CDR1 is LNHDA and CDR2 is SQIVND (reference sequence). The CDR3 DNA sequence: TGTGCCAGTAGTAGGGACAGGGGGCTTGGTAGGCATTTT. Protein sequence: CASSRDRGLGRHF.

The chain is built from TRBV4-1 and TRBJ2-5; TRBD2 agrees at 12 bases. V shed 4 bases, J shed 7 bases, and the junction held 22 bases outside the gene matches. There are 20 residues in the CDR3. Germline V CDR1 and CDR2: MGHRA, YSYEKL. For the CDR3, the DNA is TGCGCCAGCAGCCGAGGACTAGCGGGGTCCGAGGGTCGCCGCGGGGCGACCCAGTACTTC. It specifies CASSRGLAGSEGRRGATQYF.

This clone was counted between two and nine times. The chain joins TRBV12-3 or TRBV12-4 to TRBJ1-5; D not resolved. Trimming cost V 1 base and J 9 bases, with 7 bases left between them. CDR3 length: 12 amino acids. Written as DNA, the CDR3 is TGTGCCAGCAGTTTAGAGTTGGCGCCCCAGCATTTT. This encodes CASSLELAPQHF.

The chain links TRBV27 to TRBJ2-1; D possibly corresponds to TRBD1 (5 bases). There are 15 residues in the CDR3. V was cut by 5 bases and J by 4 bases, with 15 bases left in between. Germline CDR1 reads MNHEY; CDR2 reads SMNVEV (reference sequence). CDR3 in amino acids: CASSRLGPRYNEQFF. The DNA of the CDR3 is TGTGCCAGCAGTCGGCTGGGGCCCCGGTACAATGAGCAGTTCTTC.

The chain uses TRBV11-1 and TRBJ2-3; no firm D call. V shed 3 bases and J shed 3 bases, with 7 bases lying between them. This CDR3 contains 13 residues. The germline V gene has CDR1 SGHAT and CDR2 FQDESV (reference sequence). CDR3 residues: CASSFTMTDTQYF. In nucleotides, the CDR3 is TGTGCCAGCAGCTTTACTATGACAGATACGCAGTATTTT.

V is TRBV5-5 and J is TRBJ1-4; no reliable D call. Trimming removed 0 bases at V and 7 bases at J, with 10 bases between. Germline-derived CDR1 and CDR2 are SGHKS and YYEKEE (reference sequence). The CDR3 is 14 amino acids. The CDR3 here is CASSLGGVGEKLFF. CDR3 DNA: TGTGCCAGCAGCTTGGGGGGAGTGGGTGAAAAACTGTTTTTT.

The rearrangement uses TRBV19 and TRBJ2-2, with D perhaps TRBD1 (5 bases). CDR1 is LNHDA, CDR2 SQIVND, per germline (reference sequence). The V end lost 7 bases, the J end lost 3 bases, and 12 bases lay between the germline ends. This CDR3 has 14 residues. The CDR3 sequence is CASKGRVDTGELFF. CDR3 coding DNA: TGTGCCAGTAAGGGCAGGGTGGACACCGGGGAGCTGTTTTTT.

The rearrangement uses TRBV24-1 and TRBJ2-7; 8 nucleotides line up with TRBD1. Germline V gene lookup returns CDR1 KGHDR and CDR2 SFDVKD. This CDR3 is built from 17 residues. The J segment lost 1 base and the V segment lost 5 bases, leaving 12 bases of the junction unmatched. The CDR3 nucleotides read TGTGCCACCAGTGCTAAAGGACAGGGCAGTTCGTCCTACGAGCAGTACTTC. This sequence encodes CATSAKGQGSSSYEQYF.

The gene calls are TRBV7-3 and TRBJ2-7, with 8 nucleotides matching TRBD2. Germline loops: CDR1 SGHTA, CDR2 FQGTGA. With 4 bases clipped from V and 2 bases from J, the junction kept 7 bases outside the gene matches. The CDR3 is 15 residues long. This CDR3 is CASSSNPGGTYEQYF. The CDR3 DNA reads TGTGCCAGCAGCTCTAACCCGGGGGGGACCTACGAGCAGTACTTC.

This chain uses TRBV5-1 with TRBJ2-2; 7 bases are shared with TRBD2. With V trimmed by 0 bases and J by 3 bases, 5 bases remained unmatched. This CDR3 has 16 amino acids. Looked up from germline, CDR1 is SGHRS and CDR2 is YFSETQ. CDR3 bases: TGCGCCAGCAGCTTGGGACTAGCCGCCCACACCGGGGAGCTGTTTTTT. Translated: CASSLGLAAHTGELFF. The complete variable domain, with remaining parts taken from reference TRBV5-1 and TRBJ2-2, reads KAGVTQTPRYLIKTRGQQVTLSCSPISGHRSVSWYQQTPGQGLQFLFEYFSETQRNKGNFPGRFSGRQFSNSRSEMNVSTLELGDSALYLCASSLGLAAHTGELFFGEGSRLTVL.

This chain uses TRBV6-1 with TRBJ2-5; D is possibly TRBD2 (7 bases). CDR3 length equals 18 residues. Trimming removed 2 bases at V and 1 base at J, with 20 bases between. Germline values: CDR1 MNHNS, CDR2 SASEGT. In DNA, the CDR3 is TGTGCCAGCAGTGAAATGGGGGGGGCAGGGGTCCGCCAAGAGACCCAGTACTTC. As protein: CASSEMGGAGVRQETQYF.

The J gene is TRBJ1-5, the V gene TRBV18; D gene uncertain. Germline V gene data show CDR1 as KGHSH and CDR2 as LQKENI. The CDR3 spans 14 residues. The V end lost 3 bases, the J end lost 7 bases, and 13 bases lay between the germline ends. CDR3: CASSPLATEQPQHF. Here the CDR3 DNA reads TGTGCCAGCTCACCTTTGGCTACGGAGCAGCCCCAGCATTTT.

The chain links TRBV4-1 to TRBJ2-7, with 10 bases that match TRBD2. This CDR3 is built from 16 residues. Losses at the gene ends were 0 bases for V and 5 bases for J; bases not matched to a gene: 7. Germline CDR1 is MGHRA and CDR2 is YSYEKL. CDR3 protein: CASSQDRPSGGDEQYF. CDR3 DNA: TGCGCCAGCAGCCAAGATCGACCTAGCGGGGGCGACGAGCAGTACTTC.

The rearrangement joins TRBV11-3 to TRBJ2-3; 8 bases line up with TRBD1. Losses at the gene ends were 5 bases for V and 2 bases for J; bases not matched to a gene: 3. Germline loops: CDR1 SGHNT, CDR2 YENEEA. The CDR3 contains 14 residues. CDR3 protein: CASSPDRVTDTQYF. CDR3 DNA: TGTGCCAGCAGCCCGGACAGGGTCACAGATACGCAGTATTTT.

V and J are TRBV2 and TRBJ1-6; TRBD1 might be the D (5 bases). Germline V gives CDR1 SNHLY, CDR2 FYNNEI. The CDR3 runs to 12 residues. V was clipped by 7 bases and J by 10 bases, with 11 bases between them. CDR3 DNA: TGTGCCAGCAAACCAGGGTCCTCACCCCTCCACTTT. Its translation: CASKPGSSPLHF.

The rearrangement uses TRBV11-3 and TRBJ2-1, with a possible D match to TRBD1 (6 bases). The CDR3 has 15 residues. Germline CDR1 and CDR2: SGHNT and YENEEA. V was trimmed by 1 base and J by 5 bases, leaving 12 bases between them. This CDR3 reads CASSLGGGQNNEQFF. The CDR3 region has the DNA TGTGCCAGCAGCTTAGGGGGCGGACAGAACAATGAGCAGTTCTTC.

The chain is built from TRBV27 and TRBJ2-3; D might be TRBD2 (6 bases). The length of the CDR3 is 13 residues. V was pared by 4 bases and J by 10 bases, with 15 bases between. From germline, CDR1 is MNHEY and CDR2 SMNVEV (reference sequence). CDR3: CASSSSLARAQYF. The CDR3, as DNA: TGTGCCAGCAGTTCCTCCCTAGCGAGGGCGCAGTATTTT.

The genes are TRBV19 and TRBJ2-7, with 7 bases aligning to TRBD1. With V trimmed by 3 bases and J by 1 base, 3 bases remained unmatched. Germline V CDR1 and CDR2: LNHDA, SQIVND (reference sequence). This CDR3 region has 14 residues. Here the CDR3 DNA reads TGTGCCAGTAGTATCGGGGACAGTTCCTACGAGCAGTACTTC. Its translation is CASSIGDSSYEQYF.

The V and J genes are TRBV4-2 and TRBJ1-5, with a possible D match to TRBD1 (5 bases). In germline, CDR1 is LGHNA, CDR2 YNFKEQ. Trimming removed 3 bases from V and 5 bases from J, with 8 bases in between. The CDR3 is 13 residues long. The CDR3, as DNA: TGTGCCAGCAGCCAGCAGGGCGATCAGCCCCAGCATTTT. Translated: CASSQQGDQPQHF.

The count of this clone is one. This chain links TRBV5-1 with TRBJ2-1, with D perhaps TRBD2 (6 bases). The CDR3 consists of 13 residues. Trimming took 4 bases from V and 5 from J, leaving 10 bases between them. Germline V gene data show CDR1 as SGHRS and CDR2 as YFSETQ. CDR3 sequence reads: CASSPGSNNEQFF. The CDR3 nucleotides are TGCGCCAGCAGCCCCGGGAGCAACAATGAGCAGTTCTTC.

This clone turned up a few times. The genes are TRBV2 and TRBJ1-1, with TRBD1 as a possible D gene (6 bases). Germline values: CDR1 SNHLY, CDR2 FYNNEI. CDR3 length equals 15 residues. Trimming stripped 0 bases from V and 4 bases from J, with 12 bases between. The CDR3 coding sequence is TGTGCCAGCAGTGAAGCTTGGGGGGGCACCACTGAAGCTTTCTTT. Protein: CASSEAWGGTTEAFF. The whole variable domain, filled in from reference TRBV2 and TRBJ1-1, reads EPEVTQTPSHQVTQMGQEVILRCVPISNHLYFYWYRQILGQKVEFLVSFYNNEISEKSEIFDDQFSVERPDGSNFTLKIRSTKLEDSAMYFCASSEAWGGTTEAFFGQGTRLTVV.

The chain uses TRBV9 and TRBJ2-7; 8 positions match TRBD2. The CDR3 runs to 15 residues. The V gene end was trimmed by 0 bases and the J gene end by 2 bases; junction bases not matched to a gene: 4. Germline CDR1 SGDLS, CDR2 YYNGEE. The CDR3 nucleotides read TGTGCCAGCAGCGTAGTGGCGGGGGGACCCTACGAGCAGTACTTC. Amino acid sequence: CASSVVAGGPYEQYF.

In this sample, this clone turned up once. The CDR3 bases are TGTGCCAGCGGTCTGGGCCCGACCAAAGAGACCCAGTACTTC. Its protein product is CASGLGPTKETQYF. The gene calls are TRBV7-8 and TRBJ2-5; D gene ambiguous. CDR1 is SGHVS, CDR2 FQNEAQ, per germline. V was pared by 8 bases and J by 3 bases, with 16 bases between. The CDR3 is 14 residues long.

This clone was observed a single time. The CDR3 region is CASSHLRGMNTGELFF. CDR3 DNA: TGTGCCAGCAGCCACCTTCGGGGGATGAACACCGGGGAGCTGTTTTTT. The gene calls are TRBV11-2 and TRBJ2-2; weak D call: TRBD2 (6 bases). The CDR3 is made up of 16 amino acids. Germline assignment: CDR1 SGHAT and CDR2 FQNNGV. Trimming removed 5 bases at V and 1 base at J, with 14 bases between.

The rearrangement links TRBV7-6 to TRBJ2-7, with 8 bases fitting TRBD1. There are 13 residues in the CDR3. Germline CDR1 and CDR2: SGHVS and FNYEAQ. The junction had 4 bases not matched to a gene; V was cut back by 2 bases and J by 7 bases. The CDR3 loop reads CASSLMRDREQYF. DNA of the CDR3: TGTGCCAGCAGCTTAATGCGGGACAGGGAGCAGTACTTC.

The genes are TRBV6-5 and TRBJ2-2, with D perhaps TRBD1 (6 bases). V lost 6 bases, J lost 4 bases, and 15 bases lay in between. The CDR3 is 15 amino acids. The germline CDR1 and CDR2 sequences are MNHEY and SVGAGI. CDR3 coding DNA: TGTGCCAGCAGGGCGTCAAAAGGGGGCACCGGGGAGCTGTTTTTT. Translation: CASRASKGGTGELFF.

The chain uses TRBV7-9 and TRBJ2-3; 10 bases fit TRBD2. The V gene's germline CDR1 is SEHNR and CDR2 FQNEAQ (reference sequence). The CDR3 consists of 16 residues. Germline trimming cut 5 bases from V and 1 base from J; bases unmatched to any gene: 6. CDR3 sequence reads: CASSPHGTSGTDTQYF. The DNA of the CDR3 is TGTGCCAGCAGCCCCCACGGGACTAGCGGCACAGATACGCAGTATTTT.